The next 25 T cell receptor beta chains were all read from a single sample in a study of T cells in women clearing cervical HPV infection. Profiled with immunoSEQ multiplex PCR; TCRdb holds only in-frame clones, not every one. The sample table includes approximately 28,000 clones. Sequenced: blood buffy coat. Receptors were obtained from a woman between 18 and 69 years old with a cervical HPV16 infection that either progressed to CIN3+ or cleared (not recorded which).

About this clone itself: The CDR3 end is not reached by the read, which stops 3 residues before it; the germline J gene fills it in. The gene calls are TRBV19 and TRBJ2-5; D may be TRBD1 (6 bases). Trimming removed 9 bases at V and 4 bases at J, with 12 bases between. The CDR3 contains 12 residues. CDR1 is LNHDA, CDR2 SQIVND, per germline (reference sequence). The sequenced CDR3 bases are TGTGCCAGCAACAGGGTCGGAGAGACC. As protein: CASNRVGET. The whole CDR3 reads CASNRVGETQYF.

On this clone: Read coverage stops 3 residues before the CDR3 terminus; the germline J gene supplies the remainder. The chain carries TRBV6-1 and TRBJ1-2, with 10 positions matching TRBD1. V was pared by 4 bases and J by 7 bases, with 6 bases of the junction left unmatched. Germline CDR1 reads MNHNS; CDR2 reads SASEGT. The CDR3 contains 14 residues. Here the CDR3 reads CASSADRGYSGYTF. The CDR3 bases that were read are TGTGCCAGCAGTGCGGACAGGGGGTATAGTGGC.

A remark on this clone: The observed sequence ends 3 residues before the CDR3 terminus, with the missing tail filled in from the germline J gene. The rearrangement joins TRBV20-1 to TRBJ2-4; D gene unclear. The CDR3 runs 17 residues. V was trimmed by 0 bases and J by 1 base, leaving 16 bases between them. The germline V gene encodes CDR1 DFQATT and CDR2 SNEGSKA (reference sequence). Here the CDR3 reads CSARDWAVLPAKNIQYF. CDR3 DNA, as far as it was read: TGCAGTGCTAGAGATTGGGCAGTTTTGCCGGCCAAAAACATT.

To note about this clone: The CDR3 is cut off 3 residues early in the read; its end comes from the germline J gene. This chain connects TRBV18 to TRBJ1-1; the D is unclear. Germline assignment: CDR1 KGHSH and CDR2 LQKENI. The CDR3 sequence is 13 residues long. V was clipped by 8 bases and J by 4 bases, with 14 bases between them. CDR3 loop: CASALIGSTEAFF. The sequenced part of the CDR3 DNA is TGTGCCAGCGCCTTAATAGGGTCCACTGAA.

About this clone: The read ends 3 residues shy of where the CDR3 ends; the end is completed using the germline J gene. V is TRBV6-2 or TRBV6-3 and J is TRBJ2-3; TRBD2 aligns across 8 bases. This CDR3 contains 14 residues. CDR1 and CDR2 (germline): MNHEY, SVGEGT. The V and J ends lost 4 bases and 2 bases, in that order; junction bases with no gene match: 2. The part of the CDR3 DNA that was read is TGTGCCAGCAGTTTAGCGGGGTCCACAGATACG. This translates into CASSLAGSTDT. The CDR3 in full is CASSLAGSTDTQYF.

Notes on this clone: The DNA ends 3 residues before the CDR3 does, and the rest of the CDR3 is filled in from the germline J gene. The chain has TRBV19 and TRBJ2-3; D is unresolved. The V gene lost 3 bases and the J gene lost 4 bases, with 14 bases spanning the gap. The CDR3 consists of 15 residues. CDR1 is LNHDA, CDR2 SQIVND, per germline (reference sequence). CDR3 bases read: TGTGCCAGTAGTATGGGTTTTCTAGAAGCAGATACG. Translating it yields CASSMGFLEADT. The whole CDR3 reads CASSMGFLEADTQYF.

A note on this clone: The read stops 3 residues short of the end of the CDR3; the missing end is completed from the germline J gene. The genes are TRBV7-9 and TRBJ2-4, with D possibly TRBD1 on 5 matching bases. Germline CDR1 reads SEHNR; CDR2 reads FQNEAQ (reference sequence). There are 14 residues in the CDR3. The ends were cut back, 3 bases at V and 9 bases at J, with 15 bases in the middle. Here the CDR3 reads CASSFTTGQGIQYF. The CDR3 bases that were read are TGTGCCAGCAGCTTTACCACGGGCCAGGGCATT.

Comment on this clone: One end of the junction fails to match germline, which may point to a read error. CDR3 protein: CTSSLLARGNQPQHF. The covered CDR3 bases are TGTACCAGCAGCTTACTAGCCCGAGGCAATCAGCCC. The V gene is TRBV7-8, the J gene TRBJ1-5; D is ambiguous. Read sequence stops 3 residues before the CDR3 end, and the germline J gene provides the missing end. Germline assignment: CDR1 SGHVS and CDR2 FQNEAQ. The CDR3 loop spans 15 amino acids.

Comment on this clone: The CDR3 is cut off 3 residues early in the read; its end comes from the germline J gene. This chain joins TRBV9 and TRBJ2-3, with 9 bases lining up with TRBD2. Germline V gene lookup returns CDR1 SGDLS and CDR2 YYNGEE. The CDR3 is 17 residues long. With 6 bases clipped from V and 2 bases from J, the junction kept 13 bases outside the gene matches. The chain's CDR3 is CASTEIPAGGPTDTQYF. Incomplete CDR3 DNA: TGTGCCAGCACGGAAATTCCAGCGGGAGGTCCCACAGATACG.

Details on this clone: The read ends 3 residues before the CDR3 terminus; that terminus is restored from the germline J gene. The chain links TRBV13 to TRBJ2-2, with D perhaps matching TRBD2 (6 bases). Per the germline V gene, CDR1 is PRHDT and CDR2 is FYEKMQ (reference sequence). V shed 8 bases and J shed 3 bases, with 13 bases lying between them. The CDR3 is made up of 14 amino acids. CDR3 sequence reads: CASGGRDYTGELFF. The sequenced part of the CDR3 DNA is TGTGCCAGCGGAGGGCGGGATTACACCGGGGAG.

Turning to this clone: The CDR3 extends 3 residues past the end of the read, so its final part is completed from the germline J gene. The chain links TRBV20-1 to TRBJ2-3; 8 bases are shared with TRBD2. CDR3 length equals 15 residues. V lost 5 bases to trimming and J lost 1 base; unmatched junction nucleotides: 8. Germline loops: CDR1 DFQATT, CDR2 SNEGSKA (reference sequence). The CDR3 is CSARGGAVGTDTQYF. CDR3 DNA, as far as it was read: TGCAGTGCTCGGGGGGGGGCCGTGGGCACAGATACG.

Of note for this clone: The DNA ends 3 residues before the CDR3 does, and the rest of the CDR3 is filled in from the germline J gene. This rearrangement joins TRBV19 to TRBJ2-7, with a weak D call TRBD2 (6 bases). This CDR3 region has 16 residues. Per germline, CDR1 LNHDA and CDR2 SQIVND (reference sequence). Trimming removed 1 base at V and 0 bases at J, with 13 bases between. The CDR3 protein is CASSIGGLRSSYEQYF. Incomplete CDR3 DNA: TGTGCCAGTAGTATAGGGGGACTGAGGAGCTCCTACGAG.

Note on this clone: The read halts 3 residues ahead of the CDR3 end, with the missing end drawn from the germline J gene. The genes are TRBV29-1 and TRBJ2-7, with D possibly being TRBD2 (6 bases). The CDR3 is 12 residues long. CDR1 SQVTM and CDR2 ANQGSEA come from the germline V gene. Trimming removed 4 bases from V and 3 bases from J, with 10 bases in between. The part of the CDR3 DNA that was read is TGCAGCGTTGCGGGGGACTTCTACGAG. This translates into CSVAGDFYE. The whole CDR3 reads CSVAGDFYEQYF.

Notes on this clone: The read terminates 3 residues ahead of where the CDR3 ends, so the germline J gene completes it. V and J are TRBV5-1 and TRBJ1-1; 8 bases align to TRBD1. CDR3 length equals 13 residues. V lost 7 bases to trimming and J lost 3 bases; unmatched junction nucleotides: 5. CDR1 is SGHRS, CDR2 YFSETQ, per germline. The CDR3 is CASARGQDTEAFF. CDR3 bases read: TGCGCCAGCGCCAGGGGGCAGGACACTGAA.

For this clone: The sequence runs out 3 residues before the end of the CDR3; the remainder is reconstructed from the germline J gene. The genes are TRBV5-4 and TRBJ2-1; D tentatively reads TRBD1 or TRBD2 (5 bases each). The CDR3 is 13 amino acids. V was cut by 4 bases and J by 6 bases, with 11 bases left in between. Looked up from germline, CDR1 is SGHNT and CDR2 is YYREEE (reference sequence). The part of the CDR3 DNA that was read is TGTGCCAGCAGCATGGGACGGGTCAATGAG. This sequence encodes CASSMGRVNE. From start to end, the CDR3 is CASSMGRVNEQFF. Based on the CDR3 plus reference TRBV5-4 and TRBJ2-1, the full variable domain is ETGVTQSPTHLIKTRGQQVTLRCSSQSGHNTVSWYQQALGQGPQFIFQYYREEENGRGNFPPRFSGLQFPNYSSELNVNALELDDSALYLCASSMGRVNEQFFGPGTRLTVL.

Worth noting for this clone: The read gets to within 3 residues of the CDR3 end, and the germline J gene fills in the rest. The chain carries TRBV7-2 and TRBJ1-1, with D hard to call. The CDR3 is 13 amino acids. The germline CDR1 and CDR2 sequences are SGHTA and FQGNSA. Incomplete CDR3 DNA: TGTGCCAGCAGCCCTACAAACAGTCTCGAA. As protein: CASSPTNSLE. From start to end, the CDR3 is CASSPTNSLEAFF.

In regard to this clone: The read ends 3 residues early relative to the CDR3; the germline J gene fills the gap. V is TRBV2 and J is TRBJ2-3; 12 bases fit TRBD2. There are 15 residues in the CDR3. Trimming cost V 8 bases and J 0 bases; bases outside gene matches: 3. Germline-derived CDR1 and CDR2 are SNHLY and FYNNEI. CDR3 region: CASGGLAGSTDTQYF. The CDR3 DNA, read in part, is TGTGCCAGCGGTGGACTAGCGGGGAGCACAGATACG.

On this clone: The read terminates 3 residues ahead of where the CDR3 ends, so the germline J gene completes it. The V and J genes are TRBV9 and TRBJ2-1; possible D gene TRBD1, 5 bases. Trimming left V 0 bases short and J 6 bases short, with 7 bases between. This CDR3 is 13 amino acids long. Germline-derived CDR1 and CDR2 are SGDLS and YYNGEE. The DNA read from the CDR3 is TGTGCCAGCAGCGTAGCAGGGCCCAATGAG. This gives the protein CASSVAGPNE. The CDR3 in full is CASSVAGPNEQFF.

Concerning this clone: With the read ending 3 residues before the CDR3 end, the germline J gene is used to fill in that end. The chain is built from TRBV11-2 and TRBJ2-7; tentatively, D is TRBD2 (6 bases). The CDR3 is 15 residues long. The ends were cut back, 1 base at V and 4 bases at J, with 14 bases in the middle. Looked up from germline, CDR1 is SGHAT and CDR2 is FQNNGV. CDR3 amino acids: CASSLGGEGVYEQYF. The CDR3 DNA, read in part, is TGTGCCAGCAGCTTAGGGGGGGAAGGAGTATACGAG.

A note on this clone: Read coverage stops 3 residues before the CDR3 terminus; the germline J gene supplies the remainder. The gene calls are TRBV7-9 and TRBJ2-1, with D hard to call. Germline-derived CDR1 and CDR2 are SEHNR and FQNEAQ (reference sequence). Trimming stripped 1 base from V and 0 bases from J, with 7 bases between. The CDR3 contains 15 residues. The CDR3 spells CASSLVTYSYNEQFF. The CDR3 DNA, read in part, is TGTGCCAGCAGCTTAGTTACATACTCCTACAATGAG.

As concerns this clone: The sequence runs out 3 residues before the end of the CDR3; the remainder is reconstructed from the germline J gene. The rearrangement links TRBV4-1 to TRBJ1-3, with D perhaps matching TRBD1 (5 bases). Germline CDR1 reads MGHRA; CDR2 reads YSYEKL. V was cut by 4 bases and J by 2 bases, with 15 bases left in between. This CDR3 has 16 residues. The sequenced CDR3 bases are TGCGCCAGCAGCCGTACAGGTGGGCCCACTGGAAACACC. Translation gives CASSRTGGPTGNT. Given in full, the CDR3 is CASSRTGGPTGNTIYF.

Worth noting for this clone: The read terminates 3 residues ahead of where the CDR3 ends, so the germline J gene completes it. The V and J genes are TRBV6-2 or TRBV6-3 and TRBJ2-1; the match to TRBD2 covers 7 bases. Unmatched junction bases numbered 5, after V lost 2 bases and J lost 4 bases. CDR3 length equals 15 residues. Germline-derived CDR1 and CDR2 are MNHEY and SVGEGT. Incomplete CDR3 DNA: TGTGCCAGCAGTTACCAAAGCGGGGCGTACAATGAG. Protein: CASSYQSGAYNE. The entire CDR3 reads CASSYQSGAYNEQFF.

The CDR3 loop reads CASSLDRYTEAFF. The DNA read from the CDR3 is TGTGCCAGCAGCTTAGATCGTTACACTGAA. The rearrangement links TRBV11-2 to TRBJ1-1; D is uncertain. The CDR3 extends 3 residues past the end of the read, so its final part is completed from the germline J gene. The germline V and J ends were trimmed by 0 bases and 3 bases, with 5 bases remaining between them. CDR1 is SGHAT and CDR2 is FQNNGV in the germline V gene. This CDR3 has 13 residues. Together with reference TRBV11-2 and TRBJ1-1, the CDR3 gives the full variable domain: EAGVAQSPRYKIIEKRQSVAFWCNPISGHATLYWYQQILGQGPKLLIQFQNNGVVDDSQLPKDRFSAERLKGVDSTLKIQPAKLEDSAVYLCASSLDRYTEAFFGQGTRLTVV.

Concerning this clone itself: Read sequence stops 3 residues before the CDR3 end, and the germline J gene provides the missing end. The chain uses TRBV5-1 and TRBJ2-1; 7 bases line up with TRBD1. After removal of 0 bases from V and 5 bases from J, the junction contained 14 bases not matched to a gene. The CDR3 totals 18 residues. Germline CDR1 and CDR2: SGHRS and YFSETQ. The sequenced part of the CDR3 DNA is TGCGCCAGCAGCTTGGCTAGGTTCGGACAGGCCACCCACAATGAG. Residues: CASSLARFGQATHNE. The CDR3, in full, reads CASSLARFGQATHNEQFF.

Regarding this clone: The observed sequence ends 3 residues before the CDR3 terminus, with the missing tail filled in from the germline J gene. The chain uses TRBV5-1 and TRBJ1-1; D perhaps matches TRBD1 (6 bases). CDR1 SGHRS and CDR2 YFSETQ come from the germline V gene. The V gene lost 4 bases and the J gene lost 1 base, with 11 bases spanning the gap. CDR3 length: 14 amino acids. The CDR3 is CASSPARGNTEAFF. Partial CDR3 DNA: TGCGCCAGCAGCCCTGCCAGGGGGAACACTGAA.